This TCR beta chain derives from a study of blood T cell repertoires in COVID-19. This CDR3 is built from 14 residues. Germline CDR1 is LGHNA and CDR2 is YSLEER. V lost 1 base to trimming and J lost 6 bases, with 10 bases between them. This table comes from immunoSEQ multiplex PCR, and its TCRdb copy is limited to in-frame clones, with some not included. The sample consists of about 340,000 clones, about four fifths of them appearing once. The table lists this clone with a few counts. This clonotype was obtained from a man between 25 and 39 years old with active or convalescent COVID-19. Sequencing was carried out using peripheral blood. V is TRBV4-3 and J is TRBJ1-5, with D perhaps matching TRBD1 (6 bases). CDR3 DNA: TGCGCCAGCAGCCAAGTTCAGGGGAGTCAGCCCCAGCATTTT. This sequence encodes CASSQVQGSQPQHF.